These T cell receptor beta chains were read from a single sample in a study of lymphopenia after photon versus proton radiotherapy. Only in-frame clones appear in the TCRdb table, and some are missing; sequencing was by immunoSEQ multiplex PCR. In the table there are around 28,000 clones, around 81% of which are singletons. The specimen was peripheral blood, collected from a patient treated with photon-based radiotherapy. These receptors originate from a man aged 45-65 years with gastric cancer. The CDR3 runs from the conserved cysteine through the conserved F or W. Fields, in order: D gene, clone size, J gene, V gene, CDR3 DNA, CDR3 protein. D genes are given only for firm matches. Rows give clone size only sometimes, using once, few, many, or a class for an expanded clone.

-,-,TRBJ2-5,TRBV15,TGTGCCACCAGCAGGGACCCCTCGGCACAAGAGACCCAGTACTTC,CATSRDPSAQETQYF
-,-,TRBJ1-2,TRBV25-1,TGTGCCAGCAGTGACCCGGGCAGGGGAGGCGGCTACACCTTC,CASSDPGRGGGYTF
TRBD1,-,TRBJ1-4,TRBV30,TGTGCCTGGAGTCCTGGGACAGGGGACGAAAAACTGTTTTTT,CAWSPGTGDEKLFF
-,-,TRBJ2-7,TRBV11-2,TGTGCCAGCAGCGCGAACTACGAGCAGTACTTC,CASSANYEQYF
-,-,TRBJ1-6,TRBV4-2,TGTGCCAGCAGCCAAGAGGGGGCTTCACCCCTCCACTTT,CASSQEGASPLHF
TRBD2,-,TRBJ2-5,TRBV20-1,TGCAGTGCTCTACTAGCGGGGCGGCCCAACTTC,CSALLAGRPNF
-,-,TRBJ2-2,TRBV19,TGTGCCAGTAGTATATCCTTCTCGCACCGGGAGCTGTTTTTT,CASSISFSHRELFF
-,-,TRBJ1-1,TRBV12-5,TGTGCTAGTGGTCGAGGCACTGAAGCTTTCTTT,CASGRGTEAFF
TRBD2,-,TRBJ2-3,TRBV27,TGTGCCAGCAGCTCTAGCGGGGGGGCTTATACGCAGTATTTT,CASSSSGGAYTQYF
-,-,TRBJ1-5,TRBV6-1,TGTGCCAGCAGTGAATACAATCAGCCCCAGCATTTT,CASSEYNQPQHF
-,-,TRBJ1-4,TRBV14,TGTGCCAGCAGCCAAAAAAAACTGTTTTTT,CASSQKKLFF
-,once,TRBJ1-1,TRBV6-4,TGTGCCAGCAGTTCCGTCAGGAACACTGAAGCTTTCTTT,CASSSVRNTEAFF
-,once,TRBJ2-6,TRBV6-1,TGTGCCAGCAGAGAACAAGGAACTGGGGCCAACGTCCTGACTTTC,CASREQGTGANVLTF
TRBD1,-,TRBJ2-3,TRBV29-1,TGCAGCGTTGGACAGGGGCTTTTAGATACGCAGTATTTT,CSVGQGLLDTQYF
TRBD1,-,TRBJ2-7,TRBV4-3,TGCGCCAGCAGCCAATACCCGCCTGGGACAGGGTTCGACGAGCAGTACTTC,CASSQYPPGTGFDEQYF
-,-,TRBJ2-3,TRBV9,TGTGCCAGCAGCGTAGCCGATACGCAGTATTTT,CASSVADTQYF
-,-,TRBJ2-2,TRBV25-1,TGTGCCAGCACACTAGGGACGAACACCGGGGAGCTGTTTTTT,CASTLGTNTGELFF
-,-,TRBJ2-1,TRBV11-2,TGTGCCAGCAGCCCCCGGCGAGGGCGCAATGAGCAGTTCTTC,CASSPRRGRNEQFF
-,once,TRBJ2-7,TRBV10-2,TGCGCCAGCAGTCCAGGGAGAAGCTCCTACGAGCAGTACTTC,CASSPGRSSYEQYF
-,-,TRBJ1-3,TRBV9,TGTGCCAGCAGCGTAGATCGGCTCCGCTCTGGAAACACCATATATTTT,CASSVDRLRSGNTIYF
TRBD1,-,TRBJ1-1,TRBV6-6,TGTGCCAGCAGTTACCTACAGGGGAGGGACACTGAAGCTTTCTTT,CASSYLQGRDTEAFF
-,-,TRBJ2-3,TRBV4-1,TGCGCCAGCAGCCCCCAAATGGGCACAGATACGCAGTATTTT,CASSPQMGTDTQYF
-,-,TRBJ1-2,TRBV2,TGTGCCAGCACCATGGTGGGGGGAGACTATGGCTACACCTTC,CASTMVGGDYGYTF
-,-,TRBJ1-2,TRBV11-2,TGTGCCAGCAGCTTACACCCCGAAGTGATGGGTGATGGCTACACCTTC,CASSLHPEVMGDGYTF
-,-,TRBJ2-2,TRBV5-1,TGCGCCAGCAGCTTACGGACTGACGGGGAGCTGTTTTTT,CASSLRTDGELFF
-,-,TRBJ2-6,TRBV25-1,TGTGCCAGCACCCCTCCCTCTGGGGCCAACGTCCTGACTTTC,CASTPPSGANVLTF
-,once,TRBJ1-1,TRBV20-1,TGCAGTGCTCGTTTGAACACTGAAGCTTTCTTT,CSARLNTEAFF
TRBD1,few,TRBJ1-1,TRBV10-1,TGCGCCGACCAATGGTTAGGACAGGGGAGCGCTGAAGCTTTCTTT,CADQWLGQGSAEAFF
-,-,TRBJ1-2,TRBV5-1,TGCGCCAGCAGCGATGAGCGTGGCTACACCTTC,CASSDERGYTF
TRBD1,-,TRBJ1-5,TRBV4-1,TGCGCCAGCAGCCAAGATCTCGGGACAGGGGGCGCGGATCAGCCCCAGCATTTT,CASSQDLGTGGADQPQHF
-,medium-sized,TRBJ2-2,TRBV7-3,TGTGCCAGCAGTCTTGGGAACGGGGAGCTGTTTTTT,CASSLGNGELFF
TRBD2,-,TRBJ2-5,TRBV5-1,TGCGCCAGCAGCCCCGGGACTAGCAGAGAAGAGACCCAGTACTTC,CASSPGTSREETQYF
-,-,TRBJ1-1,TRBV30,TGTGCCTGGAGTGTACTTGGTTTCGGCTCAGGGGACACTGAAGCTTTCTTT,CAWSVLGFGSGDTEAFF
-,-,TRBJ2-3,TRBV21-1,TGTGCCAGCAGCAAAGGTCAGGACAGTCCCACAGATACGCAGTATTTT,CASSKGQDSPTDTQYF
-,few,TRBJ2-3,TRBV7-9,TGTGCCAGCAGCTTAAGGACAGATACGCAGTATTTT,CASSLRTDTQYF
-,-,TRBJ2-4,TRBV4-2,TGTGCCAGCAGCCAAGAACAGGGAGACATTCAGTACTTC,CASSQEQGDIQYF
-,-,TRBJ1-5,TRBV4-3,TGCGCCAGCAGCCAAGCCCCCGCTCAGCCCCAGCATTTT,CASSQAPAQPQHF
-,once,TRBJ1-1,TRBV6-6,TGTGCCAGCAGTTACTCGATTTTGTCTGGGGCAGCTTTCTTT,CASSYSILSGAAFF
-,-,TRBJ2-5,TRBV7-2,TGTGCCAGCAGTTTGACGGGCGCGAAAGAGACCCAGTACTTC,CASSLTGAKETQYF
TRBD1,-,TRBJ2-1,TRBV6-4,TGTGCCAGCAGTGACTCAGCAGGGGGCACCTACAATGAGCAGTTCTTC,CASSDSAGGTYNEQFF
-,-,TRBJ1-2,TRBV30,TGTGCCTGGAGGGCCGCGGGGTCCTCTTATGGCTACACCTTC,CAWRAAGSSYGYTF
TRBD1,-,TRBJ1-1,TRBV5-5,TGTGCCAGCAGCATCCATTACAGGGGCGCGAGGACTGAAGCTTTCTTT,CASSIHYRGARTEAFF
-,-,TRBJ2-2,TRBV5-2,TGTGCCAGCAGCTCCGGACAGGGATTCGGGGAGCTGTTTTTT,CASSSGQGFGELFF
-,-,TRBJ2-7,TRBV18,TGTGCCAGCTCGCCAGGACAGACCTACGAGCAGTACTTC,CASSPGQTYEQYF
-,once,TRBJ2-2,TRBV6-1,TGTGCCAGCAGTGAAGCGCTGGTGCCCGGGGAGCTGTTTTTT,CASSEALVPGELFF
-,once,TRBJ1-1,TRBV25-1,TGTGCCAGCACCGCCTGGGGTAACACTGAAGCTTTCTTT,CASTAWGNTEAFF
-,-,TRBJ2-3,TRBV25-1,TGTGCCAGCAGTGATTCTGGGGCGAACTCAGATACGCAGTATTTT,CASSDSGANSDTQYF